Given below is one TCR beta chain in context. Its antigen is unknown. The sample comes from a study of T cell responses to AZD1222 COVID-19 vaccine. Trimming took 7 bases from V and 4 from J, leaving 16 bases between them. CDR1 is MDHEN, CDR2 SYDVKM, per germline. The CDR3 is made up of 14 amino acids. Study-wide points: Sampling that yielded the repertoires occurred only after the peak T cell response.

Using immunoSEQ multiplex PCR, the repertoire was profiled, and TCRdb retains in-frame clones only, with some absent. The data show 100,000 to 150,000 clones, 90% seen once. This TCR was recovered from an adult in good health. The source was peripheral blood, collected on day 0 of AZD1222 vaccination. The gene calls are TRBV28 and TRBJ1-1, with D tentatively TRBD1 (5 bases). The CDR3 is CASTAGFRGTEAFF. The CDR3 DNA is TGTGCCAGCACCGCGGGGTTTAGGGGCACTGAAGCTTTCTTT.